Sequencing of this T cell receptor beta chain was carried out in a study of CD4 T cells in relation to SARS-CoV-2 and coronaviruses. Across the study: The restricting HLA molecule for shared crossreactive spike epitopes was mapped. The study, taken as a whole, reports: Around 60% of donors had memory CD4+ clonotypes crossrecognizing SARS-CoV-2 and common cold coronavirus spike. Pre-pandemic and post-infection samples never came from the same donor. Crossreactivity was assessed only for spike protein, not other viral proteins.

Sequencing used immunoSEQ multiplex PCR; TCRdb keeps in-frame clones, though not all of them. The table shows approximately 70,000 clones, with approximately 93% occurring only once. The table lists this clone with a count of one. Its specificity is not known. Before the COVID-19 pandemic, during about 2010-2019, CD4+ T cells were taken from unexposed donors. What was sequenced was naive CD4+ T cells from PBMCs. Subset described: naive CD4+ T cells isolated by negative enrichment. This TCR came from a human donor in good health.

The CDR3 here is CASSLGTLIQPQHF. The CDR3 DNA follows: TGTGCCAGCAGCTTAGGGACCTTGATCCAGCCCCAGCATTTT. The chain combines TRBV7-2 with TRBJ1-5, with D unresolved. Germline loops: CDR1 SGHTA, CDR2 FQGNSA. This CDR3 has 14 residues. Trimming cost V 1 base and J 7 bases, with 11 bases left between them.